Described below is a single T cell receptor beta chain sequence and its context. As yet, its antigen is unknown. This specimen belongs to a study of Ad26.COV2.S vaccination and SARS-CoV-2 variants. Treatment indicated: around 19 received Ad26.COV2.S at low or high dose, single or two shots; several received placebo; per-sample allocation not given. The investigators took samples on day 63 after the first vaccine or placebo injection. Sequencing used immunoSEQ multiplex PCR; TCRdb keeps in-frame clones, though not all of them. The sample consists of 300,000 to 350,000 clones, around 89% of them appearing once. V was pared by 4 bases and J by 0 bases, with 6 bases between. This CDR3 has 13 residues. Findings and limits, study-wide: Once vaccination had occurred, spike-specific CD8+ and CD4+ T cell responses reportedly showed substantial breadth.

The chain recombines TRBV5-3 with TRBJ2-3, with D unresolved. TRBV5-3 is known as an ORF, though its function is uncertain. The receptor was derived from a person between 18 and 60 years old who received the Ad26.COV2.S COVID-19 vaccine or a placebo. The sequencing here drew on peripheral blood, taken in a trial of Ad26.COV2.S vaccine versus placebo. The DNA of the CDR3 is TGTGCCAGAAGCCGCCTTAGCACAGATACGCAGTATTTT. Translation gives CARSRLSTDTQYF.